This T cell receptor beta chain was sequenced during a study of identifying expanded T cells in peripheral blood (dated by TCRdb to the late 2010s). Context from the whole study: Four technical replicates, made by sequencing separate aliquots from the same pool of genomic DNA, were compared pairwise.

With regard to this clone: Its specific antigen is unknown. No clone much larger than this one lies a single base away; base qualities are absent.

TCRbeta CDR3 regions were profiled by bias-controlled multiplex PCR amplification of genomic DNA with the immunoSEQ Assay. From the authors' description of their analysis: To quantify the absolute abundance of each unique TCRbeta CDR3 region, the sequences were collapsed and filtered. Differential abundance was assessed using a binomial (Fisher-equivalent) model and a beta-binomial model in which time-dependent variance fitted from healthy donors was added. Clones with fewer than 5 combined templates were removed, and differential abundance was called for clones with a Benjamini-Hochberg FDR below 0.01. In the beta-binomial model, variance was expressed as a function of the total template count across the two samples, in the form v = (b*log(k)+a)^2. Drawn from immuneACCESS, this table holds only the in-frame rearrangements with V and J called that TCRdb kept. Clones are partly lost; checked studies trace under half to an unresolved V gene and leave the rest unexplained. V and J calls and clone size are given by that table; D and trimming were obtained from the DNA. Here the sample has more than 75,000 clones; roughly 90% occur a single time. The ten largest clones add up to 3.5% to 4.5% of the sample.

The CDR3 numbers 14 residues from cysteine through phenylalanine. Only the CDR3 region is kept as DNA, spanning 42 bases read in frame from base 1. From the germline V gene, CDR1 is SGHRS and CDR2 is YFSETQ. Relative to germline, V is 7 bases shorter and J is 8 bases shorter, with 21 bases between their ends. General study outcomes and caveats: For all healthy donors, the variance in clone template counts between roughly two-week samples rose significantly as total template count increased. Across all healthy-donor time intervals, the beta-binomial model significantly lowered both the number of clones called differentially abundant and the false-positive rate. Between technical replicates the binomial model flagged around 1.2 differentially abundant clones, whereas over about two weeks the binomial model flagged about 15 and over about 4 weeks around 18. The authors expected that biological variance in healthy repertoires might rise further over much longer intervals, such as months to years.

No immune events, such as infections, were documented for the healthy donors during the collection period. Healthy-donor blood repertoires served as a training cohort to calibrate time-dependent variance in a beta-binomial model of T-cell clone differential abundance. The training cohort included about ten healthy donors, of whom 3 were female and 7 were male. Donor ages ranged from about 29 to 70 years, with an average of roughly 47 years. Obtained from a commercial supplier, whole blood was collected from each healthy donor at three time points set two to three weeks apart. For immunosequencing, genomic DNA was extracted from whole blood that had not been sorted.

This clonotype was obtained from a person aged 18 to 75 in good health. The rearrangement joined TRBV5-1 to TRBJ1-1; the D gene cannot be resolved reliably. The source material was blood. The CDR3 protein sequence reads: CASAPEGNSIEAFF. The sequenced DNA: TGCGCCAGCGCGCCCGAAGGTAACAGTATAGAAGCTTTCTTT.